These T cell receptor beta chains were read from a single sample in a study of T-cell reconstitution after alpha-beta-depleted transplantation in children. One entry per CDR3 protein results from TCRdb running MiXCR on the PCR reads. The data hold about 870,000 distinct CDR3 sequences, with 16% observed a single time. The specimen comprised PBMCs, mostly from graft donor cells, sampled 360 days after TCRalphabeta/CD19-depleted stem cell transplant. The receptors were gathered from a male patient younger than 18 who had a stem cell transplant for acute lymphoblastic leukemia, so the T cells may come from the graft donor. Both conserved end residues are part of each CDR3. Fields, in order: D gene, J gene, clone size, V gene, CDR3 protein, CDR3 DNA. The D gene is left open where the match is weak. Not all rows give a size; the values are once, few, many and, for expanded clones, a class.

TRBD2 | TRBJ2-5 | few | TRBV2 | CASKTSGSETQYF | TGTGCCAGCAAAACTAGCGGGAGTGAGACCCAGTACTTC
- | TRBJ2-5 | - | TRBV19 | CASSMRGGETQYF | TGTGCCAGTAGTATGAGGGGGGGGGAGACCCAGTACTTC
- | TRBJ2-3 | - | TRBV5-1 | CASSPLEDTQYF | TGCGCCAGCAGCCCCCTAGAGGATACGCAGTATTTT
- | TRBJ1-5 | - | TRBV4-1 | CASSQERYNQPQHF | TGCGCCAGCAGCCAAGAGAGATATAATCAGCCCCAGCATTTT
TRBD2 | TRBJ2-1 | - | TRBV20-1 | CSVRTSGRVNEQFF | TGCAGTGTAAGGACTAGCGGGAGAGTAAATGAGCAGTTCTTC
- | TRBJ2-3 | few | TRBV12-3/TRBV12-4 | CASSFGVSSTDTQYF | TGTGCCAGCAGTTTTGGGGTTTCTAGCACAGATACGCAGTATTTT
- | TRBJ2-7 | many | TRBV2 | CASSTTGVEYF | TGTGCCAGCAGTACCACCGGGGTCGAGTACTTC
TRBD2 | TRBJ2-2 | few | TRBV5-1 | CASRRVVAGGRNTGELFF | TGCGCCAGCAGGAGGGTCGTAGCGGGAGGGCGGAACACCGGGGAGCTGTTTTTT
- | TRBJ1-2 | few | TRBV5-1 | CASRTTALSYGYTF | TGCGCCAGCAGGACGACAGCCCTATCCTATGGCTACACCTTC
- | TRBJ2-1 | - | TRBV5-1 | CASSFDRMAYNEQFF | TGCGCCAGCAGCTTCGACAGGATGGCCTACAATGAGCAGTTCTTC
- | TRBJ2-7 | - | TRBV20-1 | CSASLRETYEQYF | TGCAGTGCTAGTTTGCGGGAAACCTACGAGCAGTACTTC
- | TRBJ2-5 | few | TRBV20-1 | CSAGGGIRETQYF | TGCAGTGCCGGAGGAGGGATCAGGGAGACCCAGTACTTC
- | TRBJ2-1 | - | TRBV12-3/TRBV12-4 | CASQQSRDNEQFF | TGTGCCAGTCAGCAGAGTAGGGACAATGAGCAGTTCTTC
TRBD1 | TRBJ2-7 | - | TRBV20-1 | CSAWRPGQGSYEQYF | TGCAGTGCTTGGCGGCCGGGACAGGGATCCTACGAGCAGTACTTC
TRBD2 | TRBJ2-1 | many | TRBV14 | CASRRSGGERGRSYNEQFF | TGTGCCAGCAGACGTAGTGGGGGGGAGCGCGGGCGCTCCTACAATGAGCAGTTCTTC
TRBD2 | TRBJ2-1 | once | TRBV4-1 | CASSQASGSPNEQFF | TGCGCCAGCAGCCAGGCTAGCGGGAGTCCCAATGAGCAGTTCTTC
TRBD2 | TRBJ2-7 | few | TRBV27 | CASRGLAGEDYEQYF | TGTGCCAGCAGGGGACTAGCGGGAGAAGACTACGAGCAGTACTTC
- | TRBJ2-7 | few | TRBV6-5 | CASSYDGGSLYEQYF | TGTGCCAGCAGTTACGATGGGGGATCCCTCTACGAGCAGTACTTC
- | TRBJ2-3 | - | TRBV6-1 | CASSETTGTDTQYF | TGTGCCAGCAGTGAAACTACAGGGACAGATACGCAGTATTTT
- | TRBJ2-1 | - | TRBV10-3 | CAIRPPGRGRYNEQFF | TGTGCCATCAGGCCTCCAGGTCGAGGTAGATACAATGAGCAGTTCTTC
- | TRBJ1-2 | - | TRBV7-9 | CASSFGDTRLNYGYTF | TGTGCCAGCAGCTTTGGGGACACTCGGCTTAACTATGGCTACACCTTC
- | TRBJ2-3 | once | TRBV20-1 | CSAGDLEADTQYF | TGCAGTGCTGGAGATTTAGAGGCAGATACGCAGTATTTT
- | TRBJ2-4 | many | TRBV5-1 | CASSPGVYNIQYF | TGCGCCAGCAGCCCGGGAGTTTACAACATTCAGTACTTC
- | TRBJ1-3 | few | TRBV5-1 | CASSLANRQPGNTIYF | TGCGCCAGCAGCTTGGCGAACAGGCAACCTGGAAACACCATATATTTT
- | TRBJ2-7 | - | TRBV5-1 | CASSRSDYISCEQYF | TGCGCCAGCAGCCGCTCGGACTACATCTCCTGCGAGCAGTACTTC
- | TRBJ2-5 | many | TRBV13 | CASSLGPIRAATQETQYF | TGTGCCAGCAGCTTAGGGCCCATTAGGGCGGCCACCCAAGAGACCCAGTACTTC
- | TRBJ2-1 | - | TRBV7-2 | CASSLGTAGNNEQFF | TGTGCCAGCAGCTTAGGGACAGCCGGAAACAATGAGCAGTTCTTC
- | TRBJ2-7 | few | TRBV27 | CASSSTGRDSYEQYF | TGTGCCAGCAGTTCCACGGGACGGGACTCCTACGAGCAGTACTTC
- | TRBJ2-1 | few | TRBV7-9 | CASSLDPLLPINEQFF | TGTGCCAGCAGCTTAGATCCGCTTCTACCAATTAATGAGCAGTTCTTC
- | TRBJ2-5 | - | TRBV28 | CASSLRLGGWETQYF | TGTGCCAGCAGCCTCAGACTGGGGGGCTGGGAGACCCAGTACTTC
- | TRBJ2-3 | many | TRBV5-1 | CASSPGPSDTQYF | TGCGCCAGCAGCCCTGGCCCTTCAGATACGCAGTATTTT
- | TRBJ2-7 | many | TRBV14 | CASSPGREQYF | TGTGCCAGCAGCCCGGGGCGGGAGCAGTACTTC
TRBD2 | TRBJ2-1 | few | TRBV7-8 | CASSPRAGGMNEQFF | TGTGCCAGCAGCCCTAGAGCGGGAGGGATGAATGAGCAGTTCTTC
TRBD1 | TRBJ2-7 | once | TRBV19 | CASSIDRRDRGNEQYF | TGTGCCAGTAGTATAGATCGAAGGGACAGGGGGAACGAGCAGTACTTC
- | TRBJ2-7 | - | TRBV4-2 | CASSQEREWEQYF | TGTGCCAGCAGCCAAGAAAGAGAGTGGGAGCAGTACTTC
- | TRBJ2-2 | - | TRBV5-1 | CASSFTVMGTGELFF | TGCGCCAGCAGCTTTACAGTGATGGGCACCGGGGAGCTGTTTTTT